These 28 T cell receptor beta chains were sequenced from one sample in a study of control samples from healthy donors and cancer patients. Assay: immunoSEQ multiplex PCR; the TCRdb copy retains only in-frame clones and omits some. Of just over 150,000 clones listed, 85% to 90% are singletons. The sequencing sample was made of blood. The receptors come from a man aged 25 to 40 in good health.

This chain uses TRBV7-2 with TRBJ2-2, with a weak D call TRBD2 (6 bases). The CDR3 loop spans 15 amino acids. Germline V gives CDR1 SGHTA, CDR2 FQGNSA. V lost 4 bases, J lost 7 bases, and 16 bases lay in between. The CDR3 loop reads CASSYQGGTVGELFF. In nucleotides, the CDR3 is TGTGCCAGCAGCTACCAGGGCGGGACGGTCGGGGAGCTGTTTTTT.

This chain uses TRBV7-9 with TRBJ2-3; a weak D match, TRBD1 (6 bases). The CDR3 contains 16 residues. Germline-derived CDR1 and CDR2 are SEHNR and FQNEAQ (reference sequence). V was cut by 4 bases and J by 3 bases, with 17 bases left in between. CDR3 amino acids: CASSSLRAGVTDTQYF. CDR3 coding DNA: TGTGCCAGCAGCTCACTTAGGGCAGGGGTGACAGATACGCAGTATTTT.

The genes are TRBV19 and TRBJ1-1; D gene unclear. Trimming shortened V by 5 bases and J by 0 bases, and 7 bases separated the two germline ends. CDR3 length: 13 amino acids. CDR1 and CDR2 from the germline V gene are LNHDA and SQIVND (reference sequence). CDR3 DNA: TGTGCCAGTAGTCCCGCACTGAACACTGAAGCTTTCTTT. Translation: CASSPALNTEAFF.

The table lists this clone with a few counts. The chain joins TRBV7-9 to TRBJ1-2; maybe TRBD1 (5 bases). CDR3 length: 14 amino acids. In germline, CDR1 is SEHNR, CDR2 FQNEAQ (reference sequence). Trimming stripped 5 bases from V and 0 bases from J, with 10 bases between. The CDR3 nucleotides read TGTGCCAGCAGCCCCTGGGGGACTAACTATGGCTACACCTTC. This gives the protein CASSPWGTNYGYTF.

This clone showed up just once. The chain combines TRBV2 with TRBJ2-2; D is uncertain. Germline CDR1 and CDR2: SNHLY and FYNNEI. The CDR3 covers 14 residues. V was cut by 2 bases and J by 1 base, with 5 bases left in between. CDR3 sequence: CASSERVNTGELFF. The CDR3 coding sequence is TGTGCCAGCAGTGAAAGGGTGAACACCGGGGAGCTGTTTTTT. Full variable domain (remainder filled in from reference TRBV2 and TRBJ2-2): EPEVTQTPSHQVTQMGQEVILRCVPISNHLYFYWYRQILGQKVEFLVSFYNNEISEKSEIFDDQFSVERPDGSNFTLKIRSTKLEDSAMYFCASSERVNTGELFFGEGSRLTVL.

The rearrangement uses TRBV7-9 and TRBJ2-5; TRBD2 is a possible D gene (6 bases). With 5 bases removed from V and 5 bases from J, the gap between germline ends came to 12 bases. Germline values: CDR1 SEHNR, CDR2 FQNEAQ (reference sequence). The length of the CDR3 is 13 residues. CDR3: CASSPGVRETQYF. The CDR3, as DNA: TGTGCCAGCAGCCCGGGGGTTCGGGAGACCCAGTACTTC.

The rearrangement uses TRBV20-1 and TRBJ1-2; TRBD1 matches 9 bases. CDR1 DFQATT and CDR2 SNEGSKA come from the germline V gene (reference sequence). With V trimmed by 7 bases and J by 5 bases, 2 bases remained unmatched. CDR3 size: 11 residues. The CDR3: CSGDREYGYTF. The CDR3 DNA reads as TGCAGTGGGGACAGGGAATATGGCTACACCTTC.

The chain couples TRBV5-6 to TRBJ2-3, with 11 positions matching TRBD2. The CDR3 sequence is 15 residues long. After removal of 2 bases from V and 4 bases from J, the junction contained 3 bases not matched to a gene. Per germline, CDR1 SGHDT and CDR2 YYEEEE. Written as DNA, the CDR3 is TGTGCCAGCAGCTTCCTAGCGGGGGGCTCAGATACGCAGTATTTT. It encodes CASSFLAGGSDTQYF.

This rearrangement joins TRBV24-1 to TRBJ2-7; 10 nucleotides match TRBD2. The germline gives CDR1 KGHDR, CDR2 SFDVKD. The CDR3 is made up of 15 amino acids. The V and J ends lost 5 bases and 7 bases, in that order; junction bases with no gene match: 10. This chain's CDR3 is CATSALAGESSEQYF. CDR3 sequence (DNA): TGTGCCACCAGTGCCCTAGCGGGAGAATCTTCGGAGCAGTACTTC.

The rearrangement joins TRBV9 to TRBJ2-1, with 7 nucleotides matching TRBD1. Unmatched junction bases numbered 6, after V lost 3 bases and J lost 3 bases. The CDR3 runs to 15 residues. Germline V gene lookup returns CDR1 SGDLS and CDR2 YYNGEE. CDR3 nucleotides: TGTGCCAGCAGCGCCACGACAGGGTACTACAATGAGCAGTTCTTC. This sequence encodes CASSATTGYYNEQFF.

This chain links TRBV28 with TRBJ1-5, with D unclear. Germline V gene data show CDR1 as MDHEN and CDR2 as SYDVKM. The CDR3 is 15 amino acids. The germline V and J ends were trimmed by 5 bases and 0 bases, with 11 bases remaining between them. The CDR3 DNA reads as TGTGCCAGCAGTACTGGACGGTATAGCAATCAGCCCCAGCATTTT. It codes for CASSTGRYSNQPQHF.

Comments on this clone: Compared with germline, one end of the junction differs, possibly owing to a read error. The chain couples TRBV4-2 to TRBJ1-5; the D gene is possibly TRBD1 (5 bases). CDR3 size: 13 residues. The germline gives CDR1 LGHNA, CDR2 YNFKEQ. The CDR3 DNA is TGTGCCAGCGGCCAGGGAGTTGATCAGCCCCAGCATTTT. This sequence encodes CASGQGVDQPQHF.

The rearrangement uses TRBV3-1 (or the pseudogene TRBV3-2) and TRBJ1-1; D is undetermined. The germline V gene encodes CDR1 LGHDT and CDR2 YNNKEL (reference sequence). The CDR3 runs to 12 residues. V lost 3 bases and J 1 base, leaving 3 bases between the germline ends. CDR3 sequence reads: CASSQGNTEAFF. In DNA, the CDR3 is TGTGCCAGCAGCCAGGGGAACACTGAAGCTTTCTTT.

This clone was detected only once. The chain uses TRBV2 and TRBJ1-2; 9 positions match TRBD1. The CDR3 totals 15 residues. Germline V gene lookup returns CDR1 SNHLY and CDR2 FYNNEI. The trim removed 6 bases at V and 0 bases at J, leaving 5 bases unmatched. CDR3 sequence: CASSYRGPPNYGYTF. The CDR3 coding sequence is TGTGCCAGCAGCTACAGGGGGCCCCCTAACTATGGCTACACCTTC.

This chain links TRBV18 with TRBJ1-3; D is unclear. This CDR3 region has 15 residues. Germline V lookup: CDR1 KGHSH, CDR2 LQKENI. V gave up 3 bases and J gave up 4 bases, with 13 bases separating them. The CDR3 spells CASSPRGDLGNTIYF. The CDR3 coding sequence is TGTGCCAGCTCACCTCGTGGGGATCTGGGAAACACCATATATTTT.

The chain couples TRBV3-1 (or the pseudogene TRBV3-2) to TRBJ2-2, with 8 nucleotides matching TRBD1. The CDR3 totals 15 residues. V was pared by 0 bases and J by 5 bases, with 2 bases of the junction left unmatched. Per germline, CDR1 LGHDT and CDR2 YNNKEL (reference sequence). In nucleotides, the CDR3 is TGTGCCAGCAGCCAAGACAGGGGGCATACCGGGGAGCTGTTTTTT. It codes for CASSQDRGHTGELFF.

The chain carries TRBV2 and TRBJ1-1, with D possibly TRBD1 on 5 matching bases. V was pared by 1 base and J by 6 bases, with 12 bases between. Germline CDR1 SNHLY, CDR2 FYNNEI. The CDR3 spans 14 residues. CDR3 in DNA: TGTGCCAGCAGTGAAGTCGGGGGAGGGGCTGAAGCTTTCTTT. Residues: CASSEVGGGAEAFF.

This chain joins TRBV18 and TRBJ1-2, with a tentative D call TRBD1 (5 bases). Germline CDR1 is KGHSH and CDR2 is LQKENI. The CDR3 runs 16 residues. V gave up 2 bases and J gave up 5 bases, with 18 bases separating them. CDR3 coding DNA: TGTGCCAGCTCACCAGGTGGCGCAGGGCGGATTTATGGCTACACCTTC. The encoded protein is CASSPGGAGRIYGYTF.

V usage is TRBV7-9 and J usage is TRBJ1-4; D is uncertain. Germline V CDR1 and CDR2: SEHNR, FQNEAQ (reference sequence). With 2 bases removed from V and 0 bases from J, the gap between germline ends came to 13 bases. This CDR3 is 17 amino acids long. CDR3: CASSLSRRDATNEKLFF. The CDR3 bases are TGTGCCAGCAGCTTAAGCCGACGGGATGCAACTAATGAAAAACTGTTTTTT. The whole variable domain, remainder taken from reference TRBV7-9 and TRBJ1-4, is DTGVSQNPRHKITKRGQNVTFRCDPISEHNRLYWYRQTLGQGPEFLTYFQNEAQLEKSRLLSDRFSAERPKGSFSTLEIQRTEQGDSAMYLCASSLSRRDATNEKLFFGSGTQLSVL.

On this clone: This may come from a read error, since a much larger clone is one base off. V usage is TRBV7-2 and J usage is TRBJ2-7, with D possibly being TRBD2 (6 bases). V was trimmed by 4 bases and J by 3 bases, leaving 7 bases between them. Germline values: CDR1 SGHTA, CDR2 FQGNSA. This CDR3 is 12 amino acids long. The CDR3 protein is CASSYSGYEQYF. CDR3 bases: TGTGCCAGCAGCTATAGCGGCTACGAGCAGTACTTC.

CDR3 in DNA: TGTGCCAGCAGCTTTTGGGGCCTGAACACCGGGGAGCTGTTTTTT. It codes for CASSFWGLNTGELFF. The chain links TRBV5-8 to TRBJ2-2, with D possibly matching TRBD1 (5 bases). The germline V gene has CDR1 SGHTS and CDR2 YDEGEE. This CDR3 spans 15 amino acids. V lost 2 bases, J lost 1 base, and 9 bases lay in between.

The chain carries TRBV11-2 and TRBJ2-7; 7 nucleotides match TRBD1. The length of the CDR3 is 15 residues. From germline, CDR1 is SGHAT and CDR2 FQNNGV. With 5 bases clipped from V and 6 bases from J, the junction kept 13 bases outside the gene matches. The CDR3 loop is CASSKSGTVVSEQYF. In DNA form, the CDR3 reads TGTGCCAGCAGCAAATCCGGGACAGTGGTCTCCGAGCAGTACTTC.

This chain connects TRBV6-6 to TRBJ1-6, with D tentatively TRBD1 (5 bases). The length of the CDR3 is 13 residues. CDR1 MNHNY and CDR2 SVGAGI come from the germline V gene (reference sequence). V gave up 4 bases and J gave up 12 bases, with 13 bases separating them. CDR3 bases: TGTGCCAGCAGTTTGCGGGACTCCGTACCCCTCCACTTT. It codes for CASSLRDSVPLHF.

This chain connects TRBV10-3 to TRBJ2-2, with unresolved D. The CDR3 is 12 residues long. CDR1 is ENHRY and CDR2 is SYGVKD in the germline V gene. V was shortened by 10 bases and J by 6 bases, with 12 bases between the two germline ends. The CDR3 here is CATLGNPGELFF. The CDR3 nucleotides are TGTGCCACCTTGGGTAATCCCGGGGAGCTGTTTTTT.

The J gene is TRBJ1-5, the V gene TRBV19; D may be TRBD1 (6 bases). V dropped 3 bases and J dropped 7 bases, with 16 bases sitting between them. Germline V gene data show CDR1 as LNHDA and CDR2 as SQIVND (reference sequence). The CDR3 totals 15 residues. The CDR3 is CASSIERGAGQPQHF. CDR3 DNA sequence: TGTGCCAGTAGTATTGAGCGGGGGGCCGGCCAGCCCCAGCATTTT.

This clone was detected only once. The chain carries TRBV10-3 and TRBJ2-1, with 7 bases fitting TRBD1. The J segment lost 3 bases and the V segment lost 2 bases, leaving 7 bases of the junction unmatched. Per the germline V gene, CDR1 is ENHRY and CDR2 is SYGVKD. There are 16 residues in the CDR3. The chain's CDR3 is CAISELRGQDYNEQFF. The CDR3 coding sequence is TGTGCCATCAGTGAGCTGCGAGGACAGGACTACAATGAGCAGTTCTTC.

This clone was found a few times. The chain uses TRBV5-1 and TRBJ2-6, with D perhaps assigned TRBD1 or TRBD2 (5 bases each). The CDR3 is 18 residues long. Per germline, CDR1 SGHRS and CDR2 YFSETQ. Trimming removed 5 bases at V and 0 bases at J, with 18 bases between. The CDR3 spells CASSLGDQPRSGANVLTF. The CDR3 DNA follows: TGCGCCAGCAGTCTTGGGGACCAACCACGCTCTGGGGCCAACGTCCTGACTTTC. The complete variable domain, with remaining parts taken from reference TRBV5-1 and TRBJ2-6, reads KAGVTQTPRYLIKTRGQQVTLSCSPISGHRSVSWYQQTPGQGLQFLFEYFSETQRNKGNFPGRFSGRQFSNSRSEMNVSTLELGDSALYLCASSLGDQPRSGANVLTFGAGSRLTVL.

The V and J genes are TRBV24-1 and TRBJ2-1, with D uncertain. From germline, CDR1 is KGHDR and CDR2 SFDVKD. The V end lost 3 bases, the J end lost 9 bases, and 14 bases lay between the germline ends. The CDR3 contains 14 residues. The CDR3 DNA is TGTGCCACCAGTGATCCCCCCCTAGTGGTTGAGCAGTTCTTC. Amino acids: CATSDPPLVVEQFF.